This T cell receptor (beta chain) was recovered during a study of regulatory T cells in long-lasting Graves disease. Combining iRepertoire HTBI primers with Arm-PCR of CDR3 regions, the authors built TCR beta libraries. In the source study's methods: Samples jointly harbored roughly 60 TRBV and more than eleven TRBJ segments. TCRdb processed the multiplex PCR reads anew with MiXCR; each CDR3 protein has one entry. TCRdb's processing, not the study's, gives the V and J calls here. The sample consists of 350,000 to 550,000 distinct CDR3 sequences, around 13% of them appearing once. This CDR3 spans 12 amino acids. Germline CDR1 LNHDA, CDR2 SQIVND (reference sequence). Between the trimmed V and J ends, which lost 6 bases and 3 bases, there was a span of 7 bases. Described time point: newly diagnosed GD, antithyroid drugs for less than 3 months. TCR sequences were obtained from RNA taken from PBMCs. These data also featured in a second study, about T cells in Graves' hyperthyroidism and ophthalmopathy. That report notes: Absent ophthalmopathy progression within 18 months defined stable Graves' hyperthyroidism. The study used the HTBI primer set for a first-round RT-PCR of the TCR CDR3.

Source: peripheral blood mononuclear cells (PBMCs), taken at new diagnosis, from a patient treated with antithyroid drugs. The gene calls are TRBV19 and TRBJ2-3; D is ambiguous. This receptor was identified in a woman between 45 and 60 years old with Graves disease. The CDR3 reads CASRSITDTQYF. Written as DNA, the CDR3 is TGTGCCAGTAGGTCTATAACAGATACGCAGTATTTT. The variable domain in full, with the rest retrieved from reference TRBV19 and TRBJ2-3, is DGGITQSPKYLFRKEGQNVTLSCEQNLNHDAMYWYRQDPGQGLRLIYYSQIVNDFQKGDIAEGYSVSREKKESFPLTVTSAQKNPTAFYLCASRSITDTQYFGPGTRLTVL.